This T cell receptor beta chain was sequenced for a study of blood T cell repertoires in COVID-19. Study overall: Acute and convalescent COVID-19 specimens originated in the United States, Italy and Spain. The cDNA or gDNA used as material had been derived from T cells, B-cell-depleted T cells, or PBMCs.

The CDR3 has 14 residues. CDR1 and CDR2 (germline): LNHNV, YYDKDF (reference sequence). With respect to this clone: The junction shows a germline mismatch at one end, possibly a read error.

Authors' methods: Reference gene primer amplification yielded estimated nucleated cell counts. Clones were sequenced by immunoSEQ multiplex PCR, and TCRdb holds only the in-frame ones, with some missing. V, J and clone size reflect that table, while D and trimming were determined from the DNA. The sample contains about 210,000 clones, 70% to 90% of which appear only once. Sequencing was performed on peripheral blood. This TCR came from a woman aged 65 to 85 with COVID-19, enrolled during active disease. This chain connects TRBV15 to TRBJ2-2; D remains ambiguous. The CDR3 DNA reads TGTGTCACCAGCAGGATGAGGAACACCGGGGAGCTGTTTTTT. Its protein product is CVTSRMRNTGELFF.